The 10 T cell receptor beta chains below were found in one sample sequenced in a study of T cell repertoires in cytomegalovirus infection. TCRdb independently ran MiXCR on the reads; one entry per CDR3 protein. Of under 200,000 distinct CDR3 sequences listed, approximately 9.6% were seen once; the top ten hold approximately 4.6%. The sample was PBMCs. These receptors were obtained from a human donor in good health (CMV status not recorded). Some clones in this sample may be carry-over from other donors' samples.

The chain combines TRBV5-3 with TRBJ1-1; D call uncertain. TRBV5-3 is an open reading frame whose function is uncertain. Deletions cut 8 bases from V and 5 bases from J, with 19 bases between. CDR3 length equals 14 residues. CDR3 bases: TGTGCCAGCACCAAAGACGGGGTTGGAACTGAAGCTTTCTTT. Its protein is CASTKDGVGTEAFF.

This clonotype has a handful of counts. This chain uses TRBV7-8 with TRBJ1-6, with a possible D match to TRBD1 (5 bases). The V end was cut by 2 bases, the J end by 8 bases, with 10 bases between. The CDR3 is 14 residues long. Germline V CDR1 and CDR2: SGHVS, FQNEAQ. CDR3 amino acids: CASSLIGRDSPLHF. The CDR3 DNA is TGTGCCAGCAGCTTAATCGGCAGGGATTCACCCCTCCACTTT.

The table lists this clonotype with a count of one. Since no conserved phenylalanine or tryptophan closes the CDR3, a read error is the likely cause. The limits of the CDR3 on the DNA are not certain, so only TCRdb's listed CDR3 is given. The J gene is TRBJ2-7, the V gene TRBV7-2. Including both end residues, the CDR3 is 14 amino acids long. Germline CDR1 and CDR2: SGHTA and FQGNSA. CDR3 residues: CASSPQMLQDEHYC.

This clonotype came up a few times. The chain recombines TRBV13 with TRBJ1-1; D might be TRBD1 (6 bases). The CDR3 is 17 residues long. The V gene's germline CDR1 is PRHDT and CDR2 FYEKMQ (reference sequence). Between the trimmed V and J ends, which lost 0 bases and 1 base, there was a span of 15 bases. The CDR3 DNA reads TGTGCCAGCAGCTTAGGATTGGGGGGCCGGGGGAACACTGAAGCTTTCTTT. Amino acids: CASSLGLGGRGNTEAFF. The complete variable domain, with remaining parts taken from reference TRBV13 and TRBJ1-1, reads AAGVIQSPRHLIKEKRETATLKCYPIPRHDTVYWYQQGPGQDPQFLISFYEKMQSDKGSIPDRFSAQQFSDYHSELNMSSLELGDSALYFCASSLGLGGRGNTEAFFGQGTRLTVV.

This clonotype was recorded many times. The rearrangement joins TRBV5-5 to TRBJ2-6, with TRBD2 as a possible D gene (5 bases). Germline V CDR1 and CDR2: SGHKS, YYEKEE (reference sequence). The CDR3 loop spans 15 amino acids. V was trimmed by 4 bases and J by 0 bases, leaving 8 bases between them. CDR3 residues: CASSPGVSGANVLTF. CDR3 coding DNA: TGTGCCAGCAGCCCCGGGGTCTCTGGGGCCAACGTCCTGACTTTC.

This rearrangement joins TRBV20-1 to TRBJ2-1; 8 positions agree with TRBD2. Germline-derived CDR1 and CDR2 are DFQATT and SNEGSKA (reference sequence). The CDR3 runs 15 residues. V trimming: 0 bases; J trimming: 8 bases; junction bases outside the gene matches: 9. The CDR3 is CSARDPGLAPHEQFF. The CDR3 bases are TGCAGTGCTAGAGATCCCGGACTAGCTCCCCATGAGCAGTTCTTC.

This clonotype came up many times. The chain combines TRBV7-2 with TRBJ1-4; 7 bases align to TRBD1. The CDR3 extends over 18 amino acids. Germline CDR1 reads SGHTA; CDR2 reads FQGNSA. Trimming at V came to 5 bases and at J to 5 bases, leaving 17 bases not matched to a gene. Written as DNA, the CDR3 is TGTGCCAGCAGCCGATTCAAGCTGCCGGGACAGCAGAATGAAAAACTGTTTTTT. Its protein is CASSRFKLPGQQNEKLFF.

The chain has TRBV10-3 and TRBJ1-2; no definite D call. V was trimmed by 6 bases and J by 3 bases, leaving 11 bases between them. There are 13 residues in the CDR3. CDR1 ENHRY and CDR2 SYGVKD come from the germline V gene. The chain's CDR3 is CAISPDGDYGYTF. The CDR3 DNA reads TGTGCCATCAGCCCTGACGGAGACTATGGCTACACCTTC.

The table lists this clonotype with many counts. CDR3 sequence reads: CASSFRDRGNNEQFF. The CDR3 DNA reads as TGTGCCAGCAGTTTTAGAGACAGGGGCAACAATGAGCAGTTCTTC. The chain carries TRBV12-3 or TRBV12-4 and TRBJ2-1; 8 nucleotides match TRBD1. V dropped 3 bases and J dropped 5; count of bases not matched to a gene: 6. This CDR3 spans 15 amino acids.

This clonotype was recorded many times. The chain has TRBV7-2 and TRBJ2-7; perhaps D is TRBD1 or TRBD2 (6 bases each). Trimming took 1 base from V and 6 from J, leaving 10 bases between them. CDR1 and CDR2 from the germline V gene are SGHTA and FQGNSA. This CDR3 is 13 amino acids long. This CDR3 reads CASSLVGGAEQYF. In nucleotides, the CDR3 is TGTGCCAGCAGCTTAGTGGGGGGCGCCGAGCAGTACTTC.